This TCR beta chain was captured in a study of technical replicates of blood from a few donors. Here immunoSEQ multiplex PCR was the method, and the copy in TCRdb shows in-frame clones only, minus some. The sample includes approximately 88,000 clones, about 93% of them seen just once. Germline assignment: CDR1 GTSNPN and CDR2 SVGIG (reference sequence). With V trimmed by 7 bases and J by 7 bases, 11 bases remained unmatched. This CDR3 is built from 14 residues. The rearrangement joins TRBV30 to TRBJ1-3; 9 nucleotides match TRBD1. This sequence was found in a human donor in good health. The specimen sequenced was T cells isolated from PBMCs. The CDR3 nucleotides are TGTGCCTTGGAGCGGGGGACAGGGCGGAACACCATATATTTT. Protein: CALERGTGRNTIYF.